The rows below give T cell receptor beta chains drawn from one sample of a study of Graves' ophthalmopathy and Graves' hyperthyroidism. One entry per CDR3 protein results from TCRdb running MiXCR on the multiplex PCR reads. This sample has 1 million to 1.3 million distinct CDR3 sequences; about 35% occur once, and the top ten carry 8.5% to 14%. Sequenced: peripheral blood or thyroid tissue (not recorded which). Source of these receptors: an adult man with Graves' hyperthyroidism. CDR3s include the opening cysteine and the closing phenylalanine or tryptophan. The order of the fields is clone size, V gene, D gene, J gene, CDR3 protein, CDR3 DNA. A D gene is named only where the DNA matches it firmly. Clone size, where shown, is once, few, many, or a class for clones that have expanded.

.	TRBV20-1	.	TRBJ2-5	CSAYLGGARETQYF	TGCAGCGCCTACCTAGGGGGGGCCAGGGAGACCCAGTACTTC
few	TRBV6-5	TRBD1	TRBJ2-7	CASSYETGQSYEQYF	TGTGCCAGCAGTTACGAGACAGGGCAATCCTACGAGCAGTACTTC
many	TRBV7-8	TRBD1	TRBJ1-1	CASSWATGGAFF	TGTGCCAGCAGCTGGGCGACAGGGGGAGCTTTCTTT
many	TRBV10-3	.	TRBJ2-7	CAISYSDRKNEQYF	TGTGCCATCAGTTACTCTGACAGGAAAAACGAGCAGTACTTC
.	TRBV25-1	.	TRBJ2-5	CASSVGQGPYGETQYF	TGTGCCAGCAGCGTCGGGCAAGGGCCGTACGGAGAGACCCAGTACTTC
many	TRBV7-9	TRBD2	TRBJ2-7	CASSRGLAASYEQYF	TGTGCCAGCAGCCGGGGACTAGCGGCCTCCTACGAGCAGTACTTC
many	TRBV7-2	TRBD1	TRBJ2-5	CASSPRDRRETQYF	TGTGCCAGCAGCCCTCGGGACAGAAGGGAGACCCAGTACTTC
few	TRBV30	.	TRBJ1-1	CAWILRTAKAFF	TGTGCCTGGATTTTAAGGACAGCAAAAGCTTTCTTT
.	TRBV6-2/TRBV6-3	.	TRBJ2-7	CASRRDLIYEQYF	TGTGCCAGCAGACGAGACTTGATCTACGAGCAGTACTTC
.	TRBV9	.	TRBJ1-1	CASSPIEEGVKGTEAFF	TGTGCCAGCAGCCCCATCGAGGAGGGCGTCAAGGGGACTGAAGCTTTCTTT
many	TRBV20-1	TRBD1	TRBJ1-1	CSARGDSLNTEAFF	TGCAGTGCCCGAGGGGACAGCTTGAACACTGAAGCTTTCTTT
.	TRBV5-1	.	TRBJ1-1	CASSSGGASTEAFF	TGCGCCAGCAGCTCTGGAGGGGCGAGCACTGAAGCTTTCTTT
.	TRBV4-1	.	TRBJ2-7	CASSHLGQFYEQYF	TGCGCCAGCAGCCACCTAGGACAATTCTACGAGCAGTACTTC
many	TRBV12-3/TRBV12-4	TRBD1	TRBJ1-2	CASSTGTGGDGYTF	TGTGCCAGCAGTACCGGGACAGGGGGCGATGGCTACACCTTC
many	TRBV19	.	TRBJ1-2	CASSIDWLAKYGYTF	TGTGCCAGTAGTATAGATTGGCTCGCTAAATATGGCTACACCTTC
many	TRBV9	.	TRBJ1-6	CASSVSSGADSPLHF	TGTGCCAGCAGCGTCTCCTCGGGGGCGGATTCACCCCTCCACTTT
few	TRBV7-9	TRBD2	TRBJ2-7	CASSSLSGGSYEQYF	TGTGCCAGCAGTTCCTTAAGCGGGGGTTCCTACGAGCAGTACTTC
.	TRBV5-4	TRBD1	TRBJ1-3	CASSDGTGDVVDF	TGTGCCAGCAGCGACGGGACAGGGGACGTTGTGGATTTT
.	TRBV25-1	TRBD2	TRBJ2-5	CASSDMGSGVMETQYF	TGTGCCAGCAGTGATATGGGTAGCGGGGTCATGGAGACCCAGTACTTC
.	TRBV12-5	.	TRBJ1-2	CASGLTLTGTEFLPNYGYTF	TGTGCTAGTGGTTTAACTCTAACCGGGACGGAATTTCTCCCTAACTATGGCTACACCTTC
many	TRBV19	.	TRBJ1-5	CASSIDSRRNQPQHF	TGTGCCAGTAGTATAGACAGCCGCCGGAATCAGCCCCAGCATTTT
many	TRBV5-1	TRBD1	TRBJ1-6	CASSPDLTGKGSPLHF	TGCGCCAGCAGCCCCGACCTGACAGGGAAAGGTTCACCCCTCCACTTT
.	TRBV12-3/TRBV12-4	TRBD2	TRBJ2-7	CASRSGLAGTRYF	TGTGCCAGCAGATCCGGACTAGCGGGGACCAGGTACTTC
.	TRBV29-1	TRBD1	TRBJ1-1	CSAEGQGYTEAFF	TGCAGCGCCGAGGGACAGGGATACACTGAAGCTTTCTTT
many	TRBV7-2	.	TRBJ2-7	CASSRRRDISYEQYF	TGTGCCAGCAGCCGGCGCCGGGACATCTCCTACGAGCAGTACTTC
.	TRBV10-2	TRBD2	TRBJ2-7	CASGELAGAYEQYF	TGCGCCAGCGGCGAACTAGCGGGGGCCTACGAGCAGTACTTC
.	TRBV2	.	TRBJ2-7	CASSETAGYNQYF	TGTGCCAGCAGTGAAACGGCAGGCTACAATCAGTACTTC
.	TRBV11-2	TRBD1	TRBJ2-7	CASSLLGQGIYGQYF	TGTGCCAGCAGCTTATTGGGACAGGGGATCTACGGGCAGTACTTC
.	TRBV28	.	TRBJ1-3	CASSLGEFDGNTIYF	TGTGCCAGCAGTTTGGGGGAATTCGATGGAAACACCATATATTTT
.	TRBV10-3	.	TRBJ2-2	CAISGRTGELFF	TGTGCCATCAGTGGTCGGACAGGGGAGCTGTTTTTT
.	TRBV19	.	TRBJ1-5	CASITGWGDQHF	TGTGCCAGTATTACAGGTTGGGGAGACCAGCATTTT
.	TRBV7-8	.	TRBJ2-7	CASRPPGTSTYEQYF	TGTGCCAGCAGACCGCCCGGGACAAGTACCTACGAGCAGTACTTC
many	TRBV19	.	TRBJ2-6	CAIKEAGANVLTF	TGTGCTATCAAGGAGGCTGGGGCCAACGTCCTGACTTTC